This note documents a single T cell receptor (beta chain) sequence. The antigen remains unidentified. The V gene's germline CDR1 is SQVTM and CDR2 ANQGSEA. Trimming took off 4 bases at V and 3 bases at J, with 9 bases between the two ends. The CDR3 has 13 amino acids. This sample is drawn from a study of OX40 agonist ivuxolimab in advanced cancers. About the study: The dose-escalation group included hepatocellular carcinoma, melanoma, renal cell carcinoma and head and neck cancer. Partial responses were seen in three patients, one with hepatocellular carcinoma and two with cutaneous melanoma.

Data came from immunoSEQ multiplex PCR; TCRdb stores just in-frame clones and leaves some out. The sample lists 69,000 or so clones; around 84% were seen once. Whole-study findings and limits: Clonal expansion by week 6 occurred in CD4+ and CD8+ blood T cells (at 0.1 to 3.0 mg/kg). Expanded peripheral T cell antigen specificity was not determined.

Here the sequenced sample was CD4+ or CD8+ T cells sorted from blood, taken in a trial of the OX40 agonist ivuxolimab. The chain uses TRBV29-1 and TRBJ1-4; D might be TRBD1 (5 bases). The sequence derives from an adult with an advanced solid tumor such as melanoma, head and neck, liver or kidney cancer. The CDR3, as DNA: TGCAGCGTTGTGGACAACTCTAATGAAAAACTGTTTTTT. This gives the protein CSVVDNSNEKLFF.